This TCR beta chain was found in a study of Graves' ophthalmopathy and Graves' hyperthyroidism. Other autoimmune diseases, uncontrolled infections, pregnancy or lactation led to the exclusion of patients. Orbital computed tomography and thyroid ultrasound, along with TRAb, serum thyroxine and clinical symptoms, underpinned diagnosis. Scientists amplified the TCR beta CDR3 regions from RNA transcripts. Second-round multiplex PCR came after a first-round RT-PCR that employed HTBI primers. TCRdb called the multiplex PCR reads again in MiXCR, with one record for every CDR3 protein. The sample consists of 600,000 to 700,000 distinct CDR3 sequences, about two fifths of them appearing once. Germline CDR1 reads SGHVS; CDR2 reads FQNEAQ. CDR3 length equals 16 residues. The V end lost 7 bases, the J end lost 9 bases, and 27 bases lay between the germline ends.

The V gene is TRBV7-8, the J gene TRBJ2-5, with no clear D. The material sequenced was peripheral blood. The TCR was taken from an adult man with Graves' ophthalmopathy. CDR3 nucleotide sequence: TGTGCCAGCACCAAAGGGCCCGGGCCCAACAATCAGCCCCAGTACTTC. Residues: CASTKGPGPNNQPQYF.